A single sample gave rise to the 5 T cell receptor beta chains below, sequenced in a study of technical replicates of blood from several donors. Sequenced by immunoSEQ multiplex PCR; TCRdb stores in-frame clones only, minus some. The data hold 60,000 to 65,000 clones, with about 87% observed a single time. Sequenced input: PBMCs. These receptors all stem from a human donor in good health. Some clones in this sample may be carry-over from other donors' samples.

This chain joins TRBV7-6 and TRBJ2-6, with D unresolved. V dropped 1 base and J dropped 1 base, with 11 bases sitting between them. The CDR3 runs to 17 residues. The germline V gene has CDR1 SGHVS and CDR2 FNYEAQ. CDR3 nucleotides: TGTGCCAGCAGCTTAGAACGGTCACTTTCTGGGGCCAACGTCCTGACTTTC. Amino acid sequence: CASSLERSLSGANVLTF. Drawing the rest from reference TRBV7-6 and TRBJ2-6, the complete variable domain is GAGVSQSPRYKVTKRGQDVALRCDPISGHVSLYWYRQALGQGPEFLTYFNYEAQQDKSGLPNDRFSAERPEGSISTLTIQRTEQRDSAMYRCASSLERSLSGANVLTFGAGSRLTVL.

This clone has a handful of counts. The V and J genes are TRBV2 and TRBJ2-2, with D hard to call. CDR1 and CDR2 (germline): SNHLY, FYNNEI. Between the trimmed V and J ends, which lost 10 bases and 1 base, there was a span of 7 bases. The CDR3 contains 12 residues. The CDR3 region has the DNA TGTGCCACAACGGGGAACACCGGGGAGCTGTTTTTT. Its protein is CATTGNTGELFF.

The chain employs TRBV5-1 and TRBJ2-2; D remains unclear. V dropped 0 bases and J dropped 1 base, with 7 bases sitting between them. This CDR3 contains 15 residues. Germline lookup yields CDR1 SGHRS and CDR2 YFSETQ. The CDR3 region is CASSLDRRNTGELFF. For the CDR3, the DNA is TGCGCCAGCAGCTTGGATAGAAGGAACACCGGGGAGCTGTTTTTT.

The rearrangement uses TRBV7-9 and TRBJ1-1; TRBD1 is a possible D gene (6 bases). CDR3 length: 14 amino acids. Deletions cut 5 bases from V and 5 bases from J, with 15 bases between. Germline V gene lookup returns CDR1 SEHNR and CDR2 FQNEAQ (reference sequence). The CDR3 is CASSPDRFKTEAFF. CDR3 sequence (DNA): TGTGCCAGCAGCCCGGACAGATTTAAGACTGAAGCTTTCTTT.

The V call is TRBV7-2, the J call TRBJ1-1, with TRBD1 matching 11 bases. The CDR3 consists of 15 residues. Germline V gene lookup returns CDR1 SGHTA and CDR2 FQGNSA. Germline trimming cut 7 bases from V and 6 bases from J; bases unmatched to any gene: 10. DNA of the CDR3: TGTGCCAGCAACAGACCCGGACAGGGGGCGTCTGAAGCTTTCTTT. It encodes CASNRPGQGASEAFF.